These 26 T cell receptor beta chains originate from one sample sequenced in a study of T cells in Graves' hyperthyroidism and ophthalmopathy (dated by TCRdb to 2018 to 2020). The library was generated by multiplex PCR. The sequencing machine was an Illumina HiSeq 2000. The TCR beta CDR3 regions were amplified from the RNA transcripts. The TCR CDR3 was subjected to a first round of RT-PCR using the HTBI primer set and the Qiagen OneStep RT-PCR kit. The public reads were run again by TCRdb, first through fastp at Q25 and then through MiXCR, and only productive beta chains were kept. Rows merge per CDR3 protein into single entries with the most common DNA and genes. In this sample the table shows roughly 520,000 distinct CDR3 sequences, 24% of which occur a single time. The top ten hold around 10% of the sample. Material: blood. The receptors shown here come from a woman in her thirties with Graves' ophthalmopathy.

This clonotype was seen a few times. The chain links TRBV6-1 to TRBJ1-1, with D unresolved. The germline V and J ends were trimmed by 0 bases and 3 bases, with 5 bases remaining between them. The CDR3 is made up of 13 amino acids. Per germline, CDR1 MNHNS and CDR2 SASEGT. This chain's CDR3 is CASSEALYTEAFF. In nucleotides, the CDR3 is TGTGCCAGCAGTGAAGCGCTCTACACTGAAGCTTTCTTT.

The chain has TRBV20-1 and TRBJ2-7; a possible D gene is TRBD1 (5 bases). With 4 bases removed from V and 6 bases from J, the gap between germline ends came to 10 bases. CDR3 size: 11 residues. Germline V gene sequence: CDR1 DFQATT, CDR2 SNEGSKA (reference sequence). CDR3 DNA: TGCAGTGCTACAGGGTTCAGCGAGCAGTACTTC. Translated: CSATGFSEQYF.

There are many counts of this clonotype. The CDR3 protein is CASSLWDRPDYGYTF. The CDR3 DNA is TGTGCCAGCAGCCTATGGGACAGGCCAGACTATGGCTACACCTTC. The chain combines TRBV5-8 with TRBJ1-2, with 8 bases matching TRBD1. CDR1 and CDR2 from the germline V gene are SGHTS and YDEGEE. The CDR3 contains 15 residues. J was trimmed by 3 bases and V by 4 bases; bases with no gene match: 8.

This clonotype was seen many times. The V and J genes are TRBV12-3 or TRBV12-4 and TRBJ1-2, with a weak D call TRBD1 (5 bases). V lost 7 bases and J lost 8, with 17 bases in between. The CDR3 is 13 amino acids. In DNA form, the CDR3 reads TGTGCCAGCACATTCGGGGGAGCTAGCGGCTACACCTTC. This sequence encodes CASTFGGASGYTF.

This clonotype was seen repeatedly, ten times or more. This chain uses TRBV20-1 with TRBJ1-2; maybe TRBD1 (5 bases). The CDR3 is 12 residues long. Germline CDR1 is DFQATT and CDR2 is SNEGSKA (reference sequence). The V gene lost 5 bases and the J gene lost 7 bases, with 14 bases spanning the gap. CDR3 loop: CSAGGGESGYTF. CDR3 sequence (DNA): TGCAGTGCTGGGGGGGGGGAAAGTGGCTACACCTTC.

The chain uses TRBV28 and TRBJ2-7; D gene ambiguous. Germline values: CDR1 MDHEN, CDR2 SYDVKM. This CDR3 region has 13 residues. With 8 bases removed from V and 2 bases from J, the gap between germline ends came to 13 bases. The CDR3 sequence is CASGLRFPYEQYF. The DNA of the CDR3 is TGTGCCAGCGGTCTCAGGTTCCCCTACGAGCAGTACTTC.

This clonotype has at least ten counts. The V call is TRBV6-2 or TRBV6-3, the J call TRBJ1-5, with D tentatively TRBD1 (5 bases). The CDR3 spans 16 residues. Germline-derived CDR1 and CDR2 are MNHEY and SVGEGT. With 11 bases removed from V and 5 bases from J, the gap between germline ends came to 25 bases. This chain's CDR3 is CASLPASGRAYQPQHF. CDR3 nucleotides: TGTGCCTCCCTACCCGCCTCGGGCAGGGCTTATCAGCCCCAGCATTTT.

This clonotype has ten or more counts. This chain links TRBV5-1 with TRBJ2-5, with TRBD1 matching 11 bases. The trim removed 3 bases at V and 4 bases at J, leaving 8 bases unmatched. CDR3 length: 16 amino acids. From germline, CDR1 is SGHRS and CDR2 YFSETQ. In DNA form, the CDR3 reads TGCGCCAGCAGCTACCCCCCCGGGACAGGGGGAGAGACCCAGTACTTC. It codes for CASSYPPGTGGETQYF.

This clonotype has ten or more counts. This chain connects TRBV20-1 to TRBJ2-7; D uncertain. Germline-derived CDR1 and CDR2 are DFQATT and SNEGSKA (reference sequence). The CDR3 loop spans 10 amino acids. The V end was cut by 1 base, the J end by 5 bases, with 3 bases between. CDR3: CSARVNEQYF. The CDR3 DNA reads TGCAGTGCTAGAGTCAACGAGCAGTACTTC.

This clonotype was seen more than once but under ten times. The chain uses TRBV6-5 and TRBJ2-2; TRBD1 matches 7 bases. The CDR3 runs 17 residues. J was trimmed by 4 bases and V by 2 bases; bases with no gene match: 10. The germline gives CDR1 MNHEY, CDR2 SVGAGI. The CDR3 DNA reads as TGTGCCAGCAGTTACCGTAGGGGGCGCGGGTGCACCGGGGAGCTGTTTTTT. It yields the protein CASSYRRGRGCTGELFF.

This clonotype was recorded a few times. The rearrangement joins TRBV4-3 to TRBJ2-7; tentative D call: TRBD1 (6 bases). This CDR3 comprises 15 residues. Germline assignment: CDR1 LGHNA and CDR2 YSLEER. V dropped 2 bases and J dropped 7 bases, with 18 bases sitting between them. The CDR3 region is CASSQQQGTDQEQYF. CDR3 sequence (DNA): TGCGCCAGCAGCCAACAACAGGGAACGGACCAGGAGCAGTACTTC.

This clonotype occurred a few times. This chain joins TRBV15 and TRBJ1-2; D is perhaps TRBD1 (6 bases). Trimming left V 4 bases short and J 4 bases short, with 13 bases between. CDR3 size: 14 residues. Per the germline V gene, CDR1 is LNHNV and CDR2 is YYDKDF (reference sequence). This CDR3 is CATSNRGQSYGYTF. CDR3 in DNA: TGTGCCACCAGCAATCGTGGACAGAGCTATGGCTACACCTTC.

V and J are TRBV6-1 and TRBJ2-7, with TRBD2 as a possible D gene (6 bases). With 2 bases removed from V and 5 bases from J, the gap between germline ends came to 16 bases. The CDR3 runs to 15 residues. CDR1 is MNHNS and CDR2 is SASEGT in the germline V gene. DNA of the CDR3: TGTGCCAGCAGTGAACCGGACGCTGGAGGGAACGAGCAGTACTTC. The encoded protein is CASSEPDAGGNEQYF.

The sample holds many counts of this clonotype. The chain employs TRBV28 and TRBJ2-5; 15 bases line up with TRBD2. CDR3 size: 16 residues. Per the germline V gene, CDR1 is MDHEN and CDR2 is SYDVKM. V was clipped by 7 bases and J by 1 base; unmatched bases: 4. The CDR3 is CASTGTSGGFQETQYF. The CDR3 DNA reads as TGTGCCAGCACGGGGACTAGCGGGGGGTTCCAAGAGACCCAGTACTTC.

The CDR3, as DNA: TGTGCCAGCTGCAACGGAGCTAACTATGGCTACACCTTC. Translation gives CASCNGANYGYTF. This chain uses TRBV28 with TRBJ1-2; D gene ambiguous. The CDR3 is made up of 13 amino acids. The V gene's germline CDR1 is MDHEN and CDR2 SYDVKM. V lost 8 bases, J lost 0 bases, and 10 bases lay in between.

This rearrangement joins TRBV6-1 to TRBJ2-2; 7 bases line up with TRBD1. The CDR3 sequence is 14 residues long. The junction had 8 bases not matched to a gene; V was cut back by 8 bases and J by 5 bases. Germline-derived CDR1 and CDR2 are MNHNS and SASEGT. In nucleotides, the CDR3 is TGTGCCAGCTCAGAGGGGGCGAGGACCGGGGAGCTGTTTTTT. It encodes CASSEGARTGELFF.

The genes are TRBV5-1 and TRBJ2-5, with D hard to call. This CDR3 has 12 residues. Germline lookup yields CDR1 SGHRS and CDR2 YFSETQ. Trimming left V 1 base short and J 5 bases short, with 6 bases between. Here the CDR3 reads CASSLMMETQYF. CDR3 coding DNA: TGCGCCAGCAGCTTGATGATGGAGACCCAGTACTTC.

This clonotype was counted ten times or more. This rearrangement joins TRBV29-1 to TRBJ1-1; perhaps TRBD1 as D (6 bases). V lost 2 bases and J lost 2, with 12 bases in between. The CDR3 length is 14 residues. Germline-derived CDR1 and CDR2 are SQVTM and ANQGSEA. The DNA for the CDR3 is TGCAGCGTTGAATCTGGACAGTTTAACACTGAAGCTTTCTTT. It translates to CSVESGQFNTEAFF. The entire variable domain, with the rest obtained from reference TRBV29-1 and TRBJ1-1, is as follows: SAVISQKPSRDICQRGTSLTIQCQVDSQVTMMFWYRQQPGQSLTLIATANQGSEATYESGFVIDKFPISRPNLTFSTLTVSNMSPEDSSIYLCSVESGQFNTEAFFGQGTRLTVV.

The chain carries TRBV5-1 and TRBJ2-7; 7 bases fit TRBD1. J was trimmed by 4 bases and V by 2 bases; bases with no gene match: 21. Germline CDR1 is SGHRS and CDR2 is YFSETQ. This CDR3 comprises 19 residues. Written as DNA, the CDR3 is TGCGCCAGCAGCTTTTTGAAAGCCGGGACAGCTCAAGAACCATACGAGCAGTACTTC. This translates into CASSFLKAGTAQEPYEQYF.

This clonotype has ten or more counts. The chain links TRBV12-3 or TRBV12-4 to TRBJ1-2, with a possible D match to TRBD1 (5 bases). The CDR3 covers 14 residues. V lost 3 bases and J lost 2, with 10 bases in between. This chain's CDR3 is CASSFRQQNYGYTF. CDR3 DNA: TGTGCCAGCAGTTTTAGACAGCAAAACTATGGCTACACCTTC.

In its sample, this clonotype was seen many times. The chain couples TRBV5-1 to TRBJ2-2, with no clear D. The CDR3 has 14 amino acids. The V end lost 4 bases, the J end lost 1 base, and 8 bases lay between the germline ends. CDR1 SGHRS and CDR2 YFSETQ come from the germline V gene. CDR3: CASSPAGNTGELFF. The CDR3 DNA reads TGCGCCAGCAGCCCGGCTGGGAACACCGGGGAGCTGTTTTTT.

This chain joins TRBV12-3 or TRBV12-4 and TRBJ1-1; 8 positions agree with TRBD1. This CDR3 is built from 15 residues. The trim removed 4 bases at V and 0 bases at J, leaving 4 bases unmatched. The CDR3 sequence is CASSSRQGMNTEAFF. In DNA, the CDR3 is TGTGCCAGCAGTTCCCGACAGGGGATGAACACTGAAGCTTTCTTT.

This chain joins TRBV20-1 and TRBJ2-7; TRBD2 matches at 9 bases. The CDR3 is 14 amino acids. CDR1 and CDR2 from the germline V gene are DFQATT and SNEGSKA (reference sequence). The junction had 7 bases not matched to a gene; V was cut back by 1 base and J by 6 bases. CDR3 DNA: TGCAGTGCTAGAGTAGCGGGGGACCCACTCGAGCAGTACTTC. It specifies CSARVAGDPLEQYF.

Ten or more counts support this clonotype. The chain recombines TRBV19 with TRBJ2-5, with D perhaps TRBD2 (5 bases). The CDR3 is 13 residues long. Germline values: CDR1 LNHDA, CDR2 SQIVND (reference sequence). Between the trimmed V and J ends, which lost 3 bases and 4 bases, there was a span of 9 bases. The CDR3 sequence: CASSILGGETQYF. CDR3 in DNA: TGTGCCAGTAGTATCCTCGGAGGAGAGACCCAGTACTTC.

In nucleotides, the CDR3 is TGTGCCAGCAGTTTACTAGCGGGGGACCCGTACCAAGAGACCCAGTACTTC. This codes for CASSLLAGDPYQETQYF. This chain links TRBV12-3 or TRBV12-4 with TRBJ2-5; TRBD2 aligns across 10 bases. The CDR3 length is 17 residues. The ends lost 2 bases at V and 0 bases at J; junction bases unmatched: 6.

This clonotype came up a few times. The genes are TRBV4-1 and TRBJ1-5, with 9 bases lining up with TRBD1. V lost 0 bases to trimming and J lost 10 bases; unmatched junction nucleotides: 10. This CDR3 region has 16 residues. Germline values: CDR1 MGHRA, CDR2 YSYEKL. CDR3 residues: CASSQDPRDRVTPQHF. DNA of the CDR3: TGCGCCAGCAGCCAAGATCCAAGGGACAGGGTAACACCCCAGCATTTT.